The 16 T cell receptor beta chains given below trace back to one sample, sequenced in a study of cytomegalovirus exposure and HLA in healthy donors. Use of 60 Vbeta and 13 Jbeta primers characterized the PCR. The repertoire was sequenced with immunoSEQ multiplex PCR; TCRdb's copy has only in-frame clones and lacks some. The data hold roughly 140,000 clones, with over 65% observed a single time. The sample consisted of PBMCs. All receptors derive from a woman aged 25 to 45 in good health and CMV-seronegative.

As DNA, the CDR3 is TGTGCCAGCACCTCAAACAGGGGGAGCGCCGGGGAGCTGTTTTTT. Its translation: CASTSNRGSAGELFF. The chain combines TRBV6-5 with TRBJ2-2, with 8 bases identical to TRBD1. Germline V gives CDR1 MNHEY, CDR2 SVGAGI. The CDR3 has 15 amino acids. V trimming: 7 bases; J trimming: 6 bases; junction bases outside the gene matches: 10.

The rearrangement uses TRBV7-9 and TRBJ1-4; D is perhaps TRBD1 (6 bases). Per the germline V gene, CDR1 is SEHNR and CDR2 is FQNEAQ (reference sequence). Trimming took 5 bases from V and 3 from J, leaving 10 bases between them. The CDR3 spans 14 residues. In DNA, the CDR3 is TGTGCCAGCAGCGTGGGACAAGCTAATGAAAAACTGTTTTTT. Encoded protein: CASSVGQANEKLFF.

As concerns this clone: Germline is not matched at one junction end, which may reflect a read error. The rearrangement links TRBV6-5 to TRBJ2-3; 8 nucleotides match TRBD2. CDR1 MNHEY and CDR2 SVGAGI come from the germline V gene. CDR3 size: 15 residues. The chain's CDR3 is CAISGSRGGTDTQYF. In nucleotides, the CDR3 is TGTGCCATCAGTGGCAGCCGGGGGGGAACAGATACGCAGTATTTT.

This chain uses TRBV9 with TRBJ2-2, with TRBD1 matching over 8 bases. The CDR3 runs 15 residues. Germline loops: CDR1 SGDLS, CDR2 YYNGEE. V lost 2 bases to trimming and J lost 6 bases; unmatched junction nucleotides: 6. The CDR3 nucleotides read TGTGCCAGCAGCGTTGCAGGGGGCCAGGCCGGGGAGCTGTTTTTT. Its protein is CASSVAGGQAGELFF.

CDR3 coding DNA: TGTGCCAGCACCAGCTTAGCGGGCGCCTACGAGCAGTACTTC. It yields the protein CASTSLAGAYEQYF. The chain employs TRBV28 and TRBJ2-7; TRBD2 matches at 7 bases. CDR1 is MDHEN and CDR2 is SYDVKM in the germline V gene. The V gene end was trimmed by 7 bases and the J gene end by 2 bases; junction bases not matched to a gene: 8. The CDR3 is 14 amino acids.

This sequence joins TRBV6-1 and TRBJ2-5; D ambiguous. The tail of the sequence fits TRBJ2-7 better, so the J call may be wrong. Per the germline V gene, CDR1 is MNHNS and CDR2 is SASEGT. The CDR3 sequence is 13 residues long. CDR3 nucleotide sequence: TGTGCCAGCAGCGGCCCTTTGTACTACGAGCAGTACTTC. This encodes CASSGPLYYEQYF.

CDR3 amino acids: CASSRDRGTDTQYF. In DNA form, the CDR3 reads TGCGCCAGCAGCCGGGACAGGGGTACAGATACGCAGTATTTT. The chain couples TRBV10-1 to TRBJ2-3; 10 positions match TRBD1. Trimming took 6 bases from V and 3 from J; bases not matched to a gene: 3. The CDR3 loop spans 14 amino acids. Germline CDR1 is WNHNN and CDR2 is SYGVQD (reference sequence).

The chain employs TRBV2 and TRBJ2-3, with TRBD2 matching over 11 bases. V lost 8 bases to trimming and J lost 5 bases; unmatched junction nucleotides: 12. The germline V gene encodes CDR1 SNHLY and CDR2 FYNNEI. This CDR3 comprises 16 residues. The CDR3 DNA sequence: TGTGCCAGCGGACGAGATAGCGGGAGGGGCGGAGATACGCAGTATTTT. Protein sequence: CASGRDSGRGGDTQYF.

V gene TRBV6-5 combines with J gene TRBJ1-2; possible D gene TRBD1, 6 bases. This CDR3 is built from 14 residues. CDR1 MNHEY and CDR2 SVGAGI come from the germline V gene. Between the trimmed V and J ends, which lost 6 bases and 4 bases, there was a span of 15 bases. The CDR3 here is CASRTPRGAYGYTF. CDR3 sequence (DNA): TGTGCCAGCAGGACCCCCCGGGGGGCCTATGGCTACACCTTC.

CDR3 nucleotides: TGTGCCAGCTCACCACCGGCGACAGGGGCAGGATACAATGAGCAGTTCTTC. Protein product: CASSPPATGAGYNEQFF. The genes are TRBV18 and TRBJ2-1, with 8 positions matching TRBD1. Looked up from germline, CDR1 is KGHSH and CDR2 is LQKENI. V lost 0 bases, J lost 4 bases, and 8 bases stayed unmatched. This CDR3 is 17 amino acids long. The complete variable domain, with remaining parts taken from reference TRBV18 and TRBJ2-1, reads NAGVMQNPRHLVRRRGQEARLRCSPMKGHSHVYWYRQLPEEGLKFMVYLQKENIIDESGMPKERFSAEFPKEGPSILRIQQVVRGDSAAYFCASSPPATGAGYNEQFFGPGTRLTVL.

The sample holds one count of this clone. This chain joins TRBV10-3 and TRBJ2-1, with TRBD2 identical over 14 bases. The CDR3 covers 16 residues. Losses at the gene ends were 0 bases for V and 7 bases for J; bases not matched to a gene: 2. Germline CDR1 and CDR2: ENHRY and SYGVKD. CDR3 DNA: TGTGCCATCAGTGAGTCGGGACTAGCGGGAGTAAATGAGCAGTTCTTC. As protein: CAISESGLAGVNEQFF.

The chain employs TRBV28 and TRBJ1-2; D is uncertain. This CDR3 contains 13 residues. Germline-derived CDR1 and CDR2 are MDHEN and SYDVKM. Trimming took off 6 bases at V and 4 bases at J, with 12 bases between the two ends. Written as DNA, the CDR3 is TGTGCCAGCAGACAGTTGTCAGGCTATGGCTACACCTTC. It translates to CASRQLSGYGYTF.

This clone was observed once. The chain has TRBV6-6 and TRBJ1-1; D possibly corresponds to TRBD1 (5 bases). CDR3 length equals 12 residues. V was cut by 7 bases and J by 6 bases, with 12 bases left in between. From germline, CDR1 is MNHNY and CDR2 SVGAGI (reference sequence). The CDR3 coding sequence is TGTGCCAGCACCAAAGACAGTCCTGAAGCTTTCTTT. Protein: CASTKDSPEAFF.

The table lists this clone with a few counts. The J gene is TRBJ2-5, the V gene TRBV28; D is possibly TRBD1 (6 bases). The V gene's germline CDR1 is MDHEN and CDR2 SYDVKM. The CDR3 totals 14 residues. With 6 bases removed from V and 5 bases from J, the gap between germline ends came to 16 bases. This CDR3 is CASRATGGRETQYF. CDR3 bases: TGTGCCAGCAGGGCGACAGGTGGCCGGGAGACCCAGTACTTC.

This sequence joins TRBV7-9 and TRBJ2-5, with no clear D. The length of the CDR3 is 16 residues. The V end lost 5 bases, the J end lost 1 base, and 17 bases lay between the germline ends. The V gene's germline CDR1 is SEHNR and CDR2 FQNEAQ (reference sequence). DNA of the CDR3: TGTGCCAGCAGCCCCTACGCTCCGAACCCCCAAGAGACCCAGTACTTC. This gives the protein CASSPYAPNPQETQYF.

The chain uses TRBV28 and TRBJ1-4; no definite D call. From germline, CDR1 is MDHEN and CDR2 SYDVKM. Trimming took off 2 bases at V and 8 bases at J, with 15 bases between the two ends. CDR3 size: 15 residues. The CDR3 coding sequence is TGTGCCAGCAGTTTAACGGGGAGTATACTGGAAAAACTGTTTTTT. It specifies CASSLTGSILEKLFF.